The 25 T cell receptor beta chains presented below share a single source sample, sequenced in a study of T cell repertoires in cytomegalovirus infection. These receptors are not linked to any known antigen. TCRdb re-derived calls from the reads in MiXCR, one entry per CDR3 protein. Of roughly 730,000 distinct CDR3 sequences listed, roughly 33% are singletons. This specimen was cultured PBMCs, taken from culture after CMV antigen stimulation. The receptor set was obtained from a human donor in good health (CMV status not recorded). Some clones in this sample may be carry-over from other donors' samples.

The CDR3 spells CASSTTSRSSYNEQFF. The CDR3 DNA follows: TGTGCCAGCAGCACCACTAGCAGAAGCTCCTACAATGAGCAGTTCTTC. This chain links TRBV7-4 with TRBJ2-1, with D possibly being TRBD2 (6 bases). Germline V gene data show CDR1 as SGHVT and CDR2 as SQSDAQ. The CDR3 contains 16 residues. The ends were cut back, 5 bases at V and 0 bases at J, with 14 bases in the middle.

J is TRBJ1-1 and V is TRBV6-1; the D is unclear. This CDR3 spans 12 amino acids. V was clipped by 4 bases and J by 5 bases, with 8 bases between them. CDR1 MNHNS and CDR2 SASEGT come from the germline V gene. In DNA form, the CDR3 reads TGTGCCAGCAGTGCCGGATCGACTGAAGCTTTCTTT. The encoded protein is CASSAGSTEAFF.

The genes are TRBV19 and TRBJ2-7; 7 nucleotides align to TRBD2. This CDR3 has 12 amino acids. Germline V CDR1 and CDR2: LNHDA, SQIVND (reference sequence). V lost 9 bases and J lost 4; bases outside the gene matches: 6. The CDR3 DNA reads TGTGCCAGCGAGCGGGAAAGATACGAGCAGTACTTC. This gives the protein CASERERYEQYF.

This clonotype was seen a handful of times. The gene calls are TRBV19 and TRBJ1-5; D uncertain. Per germline, CDR1 LNHDA and CDR2 SQIVND (reference sequence). Deletions cut 1 base from V and 2 bases from J, with 9 bases between. This CDR3 contains 15 residues. CDR3 sequence: CASSIVTFGNQPQHF. The CDR3 DNA follows: TGTGCCAGTAGTATAGTCACCTTTGGCAATCAGCCCCAGCATTTT.

There are a few counts of this clonotype. The genes are TRBV7-6 and TRBJ2-1; the D gene is possibly TRBD2 (7 bases). CDR1 SGHVS and CDR2 FNYEAQ come from the germline V gene. The CDR3 runs 15 residues. Trimming stripped 1 base from V and 3 bases from J, with 10 bases between. The CDR3 spells CASSLGGGFYNEQFF. The CDR3 DNA follows: TGTGCCAGCAGCTTAGGGGGGGGCTTCTACAATGAGCAGTTCTTC.

In its sample, this clonotype was seen many times. The chain uses TRBV7-2 and TRBJ2-3, with TRBD1 matching over 8 bases. The CDR3 consists of 14 residues. The junction had 14 bases not matched to a gene; V was cut back by 8 bases and J by 10 bases. Looked up from germline, CDR1 is SGHTA and CDR2 is FQGNSA. CDR3 sequence reads: CASCTGTGFSAQYF. DNA of the CDR3: TGTGCCAGCTGCACCGGGACAGGCTTCTCGGCGCAGTATTTT.

This chain uses TRBV5-1 with TRBJ1-5; 7 positions agree with TRBD1. The CDR3 extends over 15 amino acids. With 0 bases clipped from V and 6 bases from J, the junction kept 6 bases outside the gene matches. The germline V gene encodes CDR1 SGHRS and CDR2 YFSETQ. The CDR3 DNA is TGCGCCAGCAGCTTGGGCGGACAGGTAGGTCAGCCCCAGCATTTT. Translation gives CASSLGGQVGQPQHF.

The chain uses TRBV7-8 and TRBJ1-2; a possible D gene is TRBD1 (5 bases). The CDR3 totals 16 residues. Between the trimmed V and J ends, which lost 2 bases and 6 bases, there was a span of 19 bases. Germline CDR1 SGHVS, CDR2 FQNEAQ. In DNA, the CDR3 is TGTGCCAGCAGCTTATTTAGACCAGGGTCGAGAAATGGCTACACCTTC. This translates into CASSLFRPGSRNGYTF.

The chain couples TRBV11-2 to TRBJ2-7; either TRBD1 or TRBD2 may supply D (5 bases each). Germline V gene lookup returns CDR1 SGHAT and CDR2 FQNNGV. This CDR3 contains 13 residues. V lost 5 bases to trimming and J lost 8 bases, with 16 bases between them. The CDR3 coding sequence is TGTGCCAGCAGCCTAGCCCCGGGACGCCAGCAGTACTTC. Protein product: CASSLAPGRQQYF. Combining the CDR3 with reference TRBV11-2 and TRBJ2-7 gives the whole variable domain EAGVAQSPRYKIIEKRQSVAFWCNPISGHATLYWYQQILGQGPKLLIQFQNNGVVDDSQLPKDRFSAERLKGVDSTLKIQPAKLEDSAVYLCASSLAPGRQQYFGPGTRLTVT.

The V gene is TRBV7-6, the J gene TRBJ1-1; D gene uncertain. Looked up from germline, CDR1 is SGHVS and CDR2 is FNYEAQ. This CDR3 is 14 amino acids long. Between the trimmed V and J ends, which lost 4 bases and 7 bases, there was a span of 16 bases. CDR3 residues: CASSSRLETSEAFF. CDR3 sequence (DNA): TGTGCCAGCAGCTCGAGGTTGGAGACTAGTGAAGCTTTCTTT.

This clonotype was detected only a few times. This chain connects TRBV19 to TRBJ2-7; no clear D gene. Germline loops: CDR1 LNHDA, CDR2 SQIVND (reference sequence). V was cut by 6 bases and J by 1 base, with 13 bases left in between. The CDR3 is 14 residues long. The CDR3 sequence: CASSVSLRSYEQYF. The CDR3 DNA is TGTGCCAGTAGCGTATCTCTAAGATCCTACGAGCAGTACTTC.

This clonotype was observed many times. The chain joins TRBV7-2 to TRBJ1-5, with TRBD1 identical over 8 bases. This CDR3 comprises 13 residues. Germline CDR1 is SGHTA and CDR2 is FQGNSA. V lost 5 bases to trimming and J lost 6 bases; unmatched junction nucleotides: 3. The CDR3 DNA is TGTGCCAGCAGCCCAGACAGGGGTCAGCCCCAGCATTTT. Amino acid sequence: CASSPDRGQPQHF.

The gene calls are TRBV2 and TRBJ1-5, with no clear D. Trimming took off 6 bases at V and 0 bases at J, with 9 bases between the two ends. Germline CDR1 and CDR2: SNHLY and FYNNEI. This CDR3 has 14 residues. CDR3: CASRYGNSNQPQHF. CDR3 DNA sequence: TGTGCCAGCAGGTACGGAAATAGCAATCAGCCCCAGCATTTT.

The V and J genes are TRBV10-3 and TRBJ2-5; no reliable D call. CDR1 and CDR2 from the germline V gene are ENHRY and SYGVKD. The CDR3 spans 14 residues. Between the trimmed V and J ends, which lost 2 bases and 3 bases, there was a span of 10 bases. The CDR3 bases are TGTGCCATCAGTGAGACCATAGGAAAAGAGACCCAGTACTTC. Translated, it gives CAISETIGKETQYF.

This clonotype was counted a few times. The V and J genes are TRBV11-2 and TRBJ1-2, with 7 bases matching TRBD1. With V trimmed by 6 bases and J by 10 bases, 8 bases remained unmatched. The CDR3 contains 12 residues. Germline lookup yields CDR1 SGHAT and CDR2 FQNNGV. The CDR3 sequence is CASRDRTQVYTF. DNA for the CDR3: TGTGCCAGCAGGGACAGGACCCAAGTCTACACCTTC.

V is TRBV2 and J is TRBJ2-4; D remains unclear. The length of the CDR3 is 13 residues. V was shortened by 7 bases and J by 9 bases, with 16 bases between the two germline ends. CDR1 and CDR2 from the germline V gene are SNHLY and FYNNEI. The CDR3: CASTERWKGIQYF. CDR3 sequence (DNA): TGTGCCAGCACAGAACGATGGAAGGGCATTCAGTACTTC. Variable domain in full (rest from reference TRBV2 and TRBJ2-4): EPEVTQTPSHQVTQMGQEVILRCVPISNHLYFYWYRQILGQKVEFLVSFYNNEISEKSEIFDDQFSVERPDGSNFTLKIRSTKLEDSAMYFCASTERWKGIQYFGAGTRLSVL.

The chain has TRBV5-5 and TRBJ2-5; D possibly corresponds to TRBD2 (5 bases). V lost 0 bases and J 7 bases, leaving 16 bases between the germline ends. Germline loops: CDR1 SGHKS, CDR2 YYEKEE (reference sequence). This CDR3 spans 15 amino acids. CDR3 region: CASSLVAHSGGTQYF. DNA of the CDR3: TGTGCCAGCAGCTTGGTTGCCCACAGTGGAGGGACCCAGTACTTC.

This clonotype came up a few times. The rearrangement uses TRBV7-4 and TRBJ2-7; TRBD1 might be the D (7 bases). Germline V lookup: CDR1 SGHVT, CDR2 SQSDAQ. This CDR3 comprises 16 residues. Trimming removed 6 bases at V and 3 bases at J, with 21 bases between. Here the CDR3 DNA reads TGTGCCAGCAGTTCCCCCGGTGGAGGGGGCGTCTACGAGCAGTACTTC. This sequence encodes CASSSPGGGGVYEQYF.

CDR3 coding DNA: TGTGCCAGCAGGGAGGAAGGGACTAGGACCTCCACAGATACGCAGTATTTT. Translated: CASREEGTRTSTDTQYF. The chain couples TRBV12-3 or TRBV12-4 to TRBJ2-3; 8 nucleotides agree with TRBD2. The CDR3 totals 17 residues. V was clipped by 6 bases and J by 2 bases; unmatched bases: 13.

The CDR3 is CASSLVTTTEAFF. The CDR3 nucleotides read TGTGCCAGCAGCTTGGTGACAACCACTGAAGCTTTCTTT. The rearrangement joins TRBV5-4 to TRBJ1-1; D not resolved. The germline V gene has CDR1 SGHNT and CDR2 YYREEE (reference sequence). The ends were cut back, 0 bases at V and 4 bases at J, with 7 bases in the middle. The CDR3 has 13 residues.

The chain carries TRBV28 and TRBJ2-5, with TRBD2 identical over 8 bases. CDR1 and CDR2 (germline): MDHEN, SYDVKM. Trimming removed 2 bases from V and 5 bases from J; junction bases left unmatched: 10. The length of the CDR3 is 16 residues. CDR3 sequence (DNA): TGTGCCAGCAGTTTAGTCGTACTAGCGGTGGGGGAGACCCAGTACTTC. Translation: CASSLVVLAVGETQYF. The complete variable domain, with remaining parts taken from reference TRBV28 and TRBJ2-5, reads DVKVTQSSRYLVKRTGEKVFLECVQDMDHENMFWYRQDPGLGLRLIYFSYDVKMKEKGDIPEGYSVSREKKERFSLILESASTNQTSMYLCASSLVVLAVGETQYFGPGTRLLVL.

This clonotype has more than one count but fewer than ten. The genes are TRBV4-1 and TRBJ2-5; possibly TRBD2 for D (6 bases). Trimming stripped 1 base from V and 3 bases from J, with 18 bases between. Germline V CDR1 and CDR2: MGHRA, YSYEKL. The CDR3 sequence is 17 residues long. The CDR3 spells CASSQVVGRRGEETQYF. DNA of the CDR3: TGCGCCAGCAGCCAAGTGGTGGGCCGGAGGGGTGAAGAGACCCAGTACTTC.

The chain uses TRBV7-9 and TRBJ1-5; D is unresolved. The V end lost 4 bases, the J end lost 7 bases, and 11 bases lay between the germline ends. The CDR3 length is 13 residues. CDR1 and CDR2 (germline): SEHNR, FQNEAQ (reference sequence). CDR3 DNA sequence: TGTGCCAGCAGCTCTACCTGGGGACAGCCCCAGCATTTT. Protein: CASSSTWGQPQHF. Together with reference TRBV7-9 and TRBJ1-5, the CDR3 gives the full variable domain: DTGVSQNPRHKITKRGQNVTFRCDPISEHNRLYWYRQTLGQGPEFLTYFQNEAQLEKSRLLSDRFSAERPKGSFSTLEIQRTEQGDSAMYLCASSSTWGQPQHFGDGTRLSIL.

This clonotype has just a few counts. The chain has TRBV7-6 and TRBJ2-2, with 7 bases fitting TRBD1. Germline CDR1 reads SGHVS; CDR2 reads FNYEAQ. The CDR3 consists of 13 residues. With V trimmed by 8 bases and J by 0 bases, 0 bases remained unmatched. CDR3 nucleotides: TGTGCCAGCCAGGGGGCGAACACCGGGGAGCTGTTTTTT. This gives the protein CASQGANTGELFF.

The chain recombines TRBV29-1 with TRBJ1-4; D gene uncertain. This CDR3 has 13 residues. Germline V CDR1 and CDR2: SQVTM, ANQGSEA. The germline V and J ends were trimmed by 6 bases and 6 bases, with 14 bases remaining between them. The CDR3 nucleotides are TGCAGCGTATGGTCTCCTGGGGATGAAAAACTGTTTTTT. Translation: CSVWSPGDEKLFF.